The source of this TCR beta chain is a study of T cell repertoires in cytomegalovirus infection. Study details: As its CMV epitopes, the study selected recently identified HLA-C-restricted and well-studied HLA-B-restricted targets. Public TCR beta signatures provided an indication of both CMV infection and a matching HLA type.

Study observations and caveats: There were carriers of CMV plus the relevant HLA, and cumulative public TCR beta family frequency identified them. HLA-C-restricted CMV clonotypes gave the most frequent clonotype in two of eight donors.

Germline V gene lookup returns CDR1 SGHVS and CDR2 FNYEAQ. The CDR3 runs to 15 residues. V shed 3 bases and J shed 1 base, with 12 bases lying between them. From the reads, TCRdb called clonotypes with MiXCR, one entry per CDR3 protein. The table includes roughly 500,000 distinct CDR3 sequences, 33% detected once. This clonotype showed up just a few times. As yet, its antigen is unknown. The sequence was collected from a human donor in good health (CMV status not recorded). Some clones in this sample may be carry-over from other donors' samples. The V gene is TRBV7-6, the J gene TRBJ2-5, with a weak D call TRBD2 (6 bases). This specimen consisted of cultured PBMCs, obtained from culture after CMV antigen stimulation. The CDR3 DNA is TGTGCCAGCAGCTTTGGGGGAGGAGCCCAAGAGACCCAGTACTTC. Protein: CASSFGGGAQETQYF.